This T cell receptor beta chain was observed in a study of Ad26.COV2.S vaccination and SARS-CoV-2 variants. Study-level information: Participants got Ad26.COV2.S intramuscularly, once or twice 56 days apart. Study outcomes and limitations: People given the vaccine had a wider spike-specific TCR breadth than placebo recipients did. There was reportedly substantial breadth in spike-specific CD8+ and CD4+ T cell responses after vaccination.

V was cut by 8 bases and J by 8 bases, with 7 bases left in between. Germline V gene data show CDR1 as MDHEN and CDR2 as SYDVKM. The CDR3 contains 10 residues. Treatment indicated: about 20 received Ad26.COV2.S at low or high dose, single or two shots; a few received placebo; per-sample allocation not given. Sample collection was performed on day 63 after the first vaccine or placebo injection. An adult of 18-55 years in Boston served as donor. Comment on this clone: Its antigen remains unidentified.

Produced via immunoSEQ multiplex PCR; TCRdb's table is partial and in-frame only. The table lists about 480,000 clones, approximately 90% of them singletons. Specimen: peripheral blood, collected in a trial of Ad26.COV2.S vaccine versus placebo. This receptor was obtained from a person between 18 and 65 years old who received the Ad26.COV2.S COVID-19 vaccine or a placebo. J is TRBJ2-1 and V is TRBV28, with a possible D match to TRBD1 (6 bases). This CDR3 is CASGGYEQFF. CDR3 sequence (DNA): TGTGCCAGCGGGGGCTATGAGCAGTTCTTC.